A selection of T cell receptor beta chains follows, all from one sample in a study of T cell changes during pregnancy in multiple sclerosis. The method was immunoSEQ multiplex PCR; TCRdb's version includes in-frame clones alone and lacks a portion of them. This sample carries roughly 93,000 clones, approximately 92% of them seen once, and the ten largest clones take approximately 2%. Source: peripheral blood, taken after pregnancy. The source is a female donor with multiple sclerosis, enrolled in a pregnancy study. Each CDR3 is given with its conserved first and last residue. The D gene is left open where the match is weak. Not every row has a clone size; where given, it reads once, few, many or a size class.

size: NA; D: NA; J: TRBJ1-1; V: TRBV20-1; DNA: TGCAGTGCTAGAACAAGGGGTGGGGCTTTCTTT; CDR3: CSARTRGGAFF
size: NA; D: NA; J: TRBJ1-1; V: TRBV5-6; DNA: TGTGCCAGCGACCGAGGGTTCCCCACTGAAGCTTTCTTT; CDR3: CASDRGFPTEAFF
size: NA; D: NA; J: TRBJ2-2; V: TRBV4-2; DNA: TGTGCCAGCAGACGGGGGGCTGCGGACACCGGGGAGCTGTTTTTT; CDR3: CASRRGAADTGELFF
size: once; D: NA; J: TRBJ1-1; V: TRBV11-3; DNA: TGTGCCAGCAGCCCCTCGGCAGGTGAAGCTTTCTTT; CDR3: CASSPSAGEAFF
size: NA; D: NA; J: TRBJ1-2; V: TRBV4-1; DNA: TGCGCCAGCAGCCAAGATGAGTGGAGGGGAGACTATGGCTACACCTTC; CDR3: CASSQDEWRGDYGYTF
size: NA; D: TRBD1; J: TRBJ2-3; V: TRBV7-9; DNA: TGTGCCAGCAGCTCTACAGGGGAGGATACGCAGTATTTT; CDR3: CASSSTGEDTQYF
size: NA; D: NA; J: TRBJ1-2; V: TRBV6-5; DNA: TGTGCCAGCGGAGAAGGGGGAGACAGTAACTATGGCTACACCTTC; CDR3: CASGEGGDSNYGYTF
size: NA; D: TRBD1; J: TRBJ1-1; V: TRBV27; DNA: TGTGCCAGCAATCTTAAAGGGACAGGAGACCTGAACACTGAAGCTTTCTTT; CDR3: CASNLKGTGDLNTEAFF
size: NA; D: NA; J: TRBJ1-5; V: TRBV7-2; DNA: TGTGCCAGCAGCTTAACGGGATATGGCAATCAGCCCCAGCATTTT; CDR3: CASSLTGYGNQPQHF
size: NA; D: NA; J: TRBJ2-7; V: TRBV5-1; DNA: TGCGCCAGCAGCTTGGACAACTCCTACGAGCAGTACTTC; CDR3: CASSLDNSYEQYF
size: NA; D: TRBD1; J: TRBJ2-7; V: TRBV6-1; DNA: TGTGCCAGCAGTGTGTCTCCCGGGACAGGAACCTACGAGCAGTACTTC; CDR3: CASSVSPGTGTYEQYF
size: NA; D: NA; J: TRBJ2-5; V: TRBV11-2; DNA: TGTGCCAGCAGCCGTAGCGAGCCCTACCAAGAGACCCAGTACTTC; CDR3: CASSRSEPYQETQYF
size: NA; D: TRBD2; J: TRBJ2-1; V: TRBV6-5; DNA: TGTGCCAGCAGTGCCGGACTAGCGGATTACAATGAGCAGTTCTTC; CDR3: CASSAGLADYNEQFF
size: NA; D: NA; J: TRBJ1-2; V: TRBV19; DNA: TGTGCCAGTAGCTCCCGGGACACCTATGGCTACACCTTC; CDR3: CASSSRDTYGYTF
size: NA; D: NA; J: TRBJ1-1; V: TRBV27; DNA: TGTGCCAGCAGTGAACGGGTCCCCGGATGGATGAACACTGAAGCTTTCTTT; CDR3: CASSERVPGWMNTEAFF
size: NA; D: TRBD2; J: TRBJ2-7; V: TRBV6-1; DNA: TGTGCCAGCAGTGTTTTAGGGACTAGCGGGGGCTCTCCTCCCTACGAGCAGTACTTC; CDR3: CASSVLGTSGGSPPYEQYF